This T cell receptor beta chain was observed in a study of shared clonotypes between healthy human individuals. Method: immunoSEQ multiplex PCR; TCRdb's copy keeps in-frame clones and lacks some. The sample has some 2,400,000 clones, about 94% seen once; the top ten hold around 0.13%. Sequenced sample: naive CD4+ T cells sorted from blood. Noted subset: CD45RA+ positively selected. The receptor comes from a man younger than 30 in good health.

CDR3: CASSVDAGGSDTQYF. CDR3 nucleotides: TGTGCCAGCAGCGTAGACGCGGGGGGCTCAGATACGCAGTATTTT. The chain links TRBV9 to TRBJ2-3, with TRBD2 identical over 8 bases. There are 15 residues in the CDR3. The junction had 4 bases not matched to a gene; V was cut back by 0 bases and J by 4 bases. Germline lookup yields CDR1 SGDLS and CDR2 YYNGEE.